A single sample gave rise to the 20 T cell receptor beta chains below, sequenced in a study of regulatory T cells in long-lasting Graves disease. Time point specified: persistent/refractory GD, antithyroid drugs over 5 years with positive TRAb. With RNA extracted from PBMCs as input, the TCR library was made. Arm-PCR with iRepertoire HTBI primers amplified the CDR3 regions for these TCR beta libraries. One entry per CDR3 protein, called by TCRdb with MiXCR from the multiplex PCR reads. The repertoire holds around 450,000 distinct CDR3 sequences, with around a fifth as singletons. Here the sequenced sample was peripheral blood mononuclear cells (PBMCs), taken when the disease was refractory, from a patient treated with antithyroid drugs. Receptors originate from a female donor with Graves disease.

This clonotype came up many times. The chain is built from TRBV28 and TRBJ2-5, with D uncertain. CDR1 and CDR2 (germline): MDHEN, SYDVKM. The germline V and J ends were trimmed by 6 bases and 5 bases, with 16 bases remaining between them. The CDR3 spans 14 residues. CDR3 bases: TGTGCCAGCAGCTTAATTTCAACCGGGGAGACCCAGTACTTC. Its protein product is CASSLISTGETQYF. Full variable domain (remainder filled in from reference TRBV28 and TRBJ2-5): DVKVTQSSRYLVKRTGEKVFLECVQDMDHENMFWYRQDPGLGLRLIYFSYDVKMKEKGDIPEGYSVSREKKERFSLILESASTNQTSMYLCASSLISTGETQYFGPGTRLLVL.

This clonotype was found many times. The chain couples TRBV28 to TRBJ1-2; 7 bases agree with TRBD1. Trimming removed 6 bases from V and 4 bases from J; junction bases left unmatched: 11. Germline CDR1 is MDHEN and CDR2 is SYDVKM. The CDR3 runs 15 residues. In DNA, the CDR3 is TGTGCCAGCAGCCCCTCACAGGGGCAAGGCTATGGCTACACCTTC. It encodes CASSPSQGQGYGYTF.

This chain uses TRBV7-2 with TRBJ1-2, with D tentatively TRBD1 (5 bases). Germline CDR1 is SGHTA and CDR2 is FQGNSA. This CDR3 contains 13 residues. V was clipped by 4 bases and J by 4 bases, with 10 bases between them. DNA of the CDR3: TGTGCCAGCAGCTCGACAGAGTCCTATGGCTACACCTTC. This gives the protein CASSSTESYGYTF.

Ten or more counts support this clonotype. The chain has TRBV19 and TRBJ1-5; 8 nucleotides line up with TRBD1. The V segment lost 5 bases and the J segment 4 bases; nucleotides outside the gene matches: 4. The CDR3 consists of 14 residues. From germline, CDR1 is LNHDA and CDR2 SQIVND (reference sequence). In DNA form, the CDR3 reads TGTGCCAGTAGTCCGACAGGGGTTAATCAGCCCCAGCATTTT. This encodes CASSPTGVNQPQHF. The full variable domain, completed using reference TRBV19 and TRBJ1-5, is DGGITQSPKYLFRKEGQNVTLSCEQNLNHDAMYWYRQDPGQGLRLIYYSQIVNDFQKGDIAEGYSVSREKKESFPLTVTSAQKNPTAFYLCASSPTGVNQPQHFGDGTRLSIL.

The CDR3 DNA reads as TGCAGCGTACCACAGGGGAGCGAGCAGTACTTC. Its protein product is CSVPQGSEQYF. V gene TRBV29-1 combines with J gene TRBJ2-7; 7 bases fit TRBD1. The germline gives CDR1 SQVTM, CDR2 ANQGSEA. The junction had 5 bases not matched to a gene; V was cut back by 6 bases and J by 6 bases. This CDR3 comprises 11 residues.

This clonotype showed up many times. The chain is built from TRBV12-3 or TRBV12-4 and TRBJ1-2; weak D call: TRBD1 (6 bases). The length of the CDR3 is 14 residues. Between the trimmed V and J ends, which lost 6 bases and 9 bases, there was a span of 20 bases. CDR3 in amino acids: CASRSATGKLSYTF. CDR3 in DNA: TGTGCCAGCAGATCGGCTACAGGGAAGCTCAGCTACACCTTC.

This clonotype was recorded at least ten times. The rearrangement links TRBV2 to TRBJ1-1, with D hard to call. V shed 3 bases and J shed 4 bases, with 9 bases lying between them. The CDR3 contains 13 residues. CDR1 is SNHLY, CDR2 FYNNEI, per germline. The CDR3 DNA is TGTGCCAGCAGTGATGGGCGGGTCACTGAAGCTTTCTTT. Its translation: CASSDGRVTEAFF.

This clonotype was seen more than once but under ten times. The V and J genes are TRBV9 and TRBJ1-6; no definite D call. Germline V gives CDR1 SGDLS, CDR2 YYNGEE. The CDR3 loop spans 14 amino acids. The V gene lost 3 bases and the J gene lost 10 bases, with 14 bases spanning the gap. For the CDR3, the DNA is TGTGCCAGCAGCGGGGCCGGTGTAGAGTCACCCCTCCACTTT. This encodes CASSGAGVESPLHF.

Note on this clonotype: One base away lies a much larger clone, so this may be a sequencing read error. This sequence joins TRBV28 and TRBJ2-7; D is ambiguous. CDR1 and CDR2 (germline): MDHEN, SYDVKM. CDR3 length equals 14 residues. The CDR3 region is CASSLSPDSYGQYF. CDR3 in DNA: TGTGCCAGCAGTTTATCCCCGGATAGTTACGGGCAGTACTTC.

The chain recombines TRBV20-1 with TRBJ1-1, with D maybe TRBD1 (5 bases). There are 14 residues in the CDR3. The V gene lost 6 bases and the J gene lost 1 base, with 15 bases spanning the gap. CDR1 is DFQATT and CDR2 is SNEGSKA in the germline V gene (reference sequence). The CDR3 coding sequence is TGCAGTGCACAGTTAGGGACGGCGAACACTGAAGCTTTCTTT. Its translation: CSAQLGTANTEAFF.

In the case of this clonotype: Just one base apart from a much larger clone, this may be a read error. The rearrangement joins TRBV27 to TRBJ1-2, with a possible D match to TRBD1 (5 bases). Germline CDR1 and CDR2: MNHEY and SMNVEV (reference sequence). This CDR3 contains 16 residues. V lost 5 bases and J 0 bases, leaving 16 bases between the germline ends. The CDR3, as DNA: TGTGCCAGCAGTGGGGGAAAGGGTCGGGCTAACTATGGCTACACCTTC. It is translated as CASSGGKGRANYGYTF.

This clonotype was counted a few times. The chain employs TRBV24-1 and TRBJ1-2; D remains unclear. The CDR3 sequence is 16 residues long. The V end was cut by 3 bases, the J end by 8 bases, with 21 bases between. CDR1 and CDR2 from the germline V gene are KGHDR and SFDVKD. The CDR3: CATSDTSQWEVGGYTF. The CDR3 DNA reads as TGTGCCACCAGTGATACTTCCCAATGGGAAGTGGGAGGCTACACCTTC.

Ten or more counts support this clonotype. In DNA form, the CDR3 reads TGTGCCAGCAGCGTCCGCCCCGAGGGGGCTGATGAAGCTTTCTTT. Encoded protein: CASSVRPEGADEAFF. The chain carries TRBV7-2 and TRBJ1-1, with 7 bases lining up with TRBD1. This CDR3 region has 15 residues. V trimming: 5 bases; J trimming: 7 bases; junction bases outside the gene matches: 13. Per germline, CDR1 SGHTA and CDR2 FQGNSA.

The chain joins TRBV4-1 to TRBJ1-2; 7 bases agree with TRBD1. Germline CDR1 MGHRA, CDR2 YSYEKL. After removal of 5 bases from V and 6 bases from J, the junction contained 9 bases not matched to a gene. The CDR3 consists of 14 residues. CDR3 nucleotide sequence: TGCGCCAGCAGCTCCCCGACAGGGTACCATGGCTACACCTTC. Amino acid sequence: CASSSPTGYHGYTF.

This clonotype occurred many times. V and J are TRBV6-1 and TRBJ2-5; a weak D match, TRBD2 (5 bases). Germline assignment: CDR1 MNHNS and CDR2 SASEGT. The CDR3 has 14 amino acids. V gave up 5 bases and J gave up 2 bases, with 12 bases separating them. The CDR3 loop is CASSPSGVQETQYF. The DNA for the CDR3 is TGTGCCAGCAGTCCTTCCGGGGTTCAAGAGACCCAGTACTTC.

This clonotype was detected a few times. J is TRBJ1-3 and V is TRBV12-5; D unresolved. CDR3 length: 14 residues. Germline CDR1 reads LGHNT; CDR2 reads FRNRAP. Trimming took off 3 bases at V and 1 base at J, with 7 bases between the two ends. The CDR3 region is CASGFKGSGNTIYF. DNA of the CDR3: TGTGCTAGTGGTTTTAAGGGTTCTGGAAACACCATATATTTT.

Only one count was recorded for this clonotype. The J gene is TRBJ2-6, the V gene TRBV5-7, with D possibly being TRBD1 or TRBD2 (5 bases each). TRBV5-7 is assigned to the ORF class and has an uncertain function. Trimming removed 0 bases at V and 0 bases at J, with 10 bases between. The CDR3 is 17 amino acids. CDR3 DNA sequence: TGTGCCAGCAGCTTGGAGGGACCGTCCTCTGGGGCCAACGTCCTGACTTTC. Protein product: CASSLEGPSSGANVLTF.

The rearrangement uses TRBV7-8 and TRBJ1-5, with 7 bases fitting TRBD1. This CDR3 contains 15 residues. Germline loops: CDR1 SGHVS, CDR2 FQNEAQ. After removal of 4 bases from V and 4 bases from J, the junction contained 7 bases not matched to a gene. CDR3 in DNA: TGTGCCAGCAGCTACGACCCAGGGGGAAATCAGCCCCAGCATTTT. Its translation is CASSYDPGGNQPQHF.

The genes are TRBV3-1 and TRBJ1-1, with D possibly TRBD1 on 6 matching bases. This CDR3 has 15 amino acids. The germline gives CDR1 LGHDT, CDR2 YNNKEL (reference sequence). V was pared by 2 bases and J by 6 bases, with 16 bases between. CDR3 residues: CASSQISTGGSEAFF. The CDR3 DNA reads TGTGCCAGCAGCCAAATTAGTACTGGGGGCTCTGAAGCTTTCTTT.

A remark on this clonotype: Just one base apart from a much larger clone, this may be a read error. V is TRBV6-1 and J is TRBJ1-6; TRBD1 agrees at 7 bases. The CDR3 has 15 residues. Germline V gives CDR1 MNHNS, CDR2 SASEGT. The V and J ends lost 7 bases and 0 bases, in that order; junction bases with no gene match: 3. The DNA of the CDR3 is TGTGCCAGCACGGACAGGAGCTCCTATAATTCACCCCTCCACTTT. Translating it yields CASTDRSSYNSPLHF.